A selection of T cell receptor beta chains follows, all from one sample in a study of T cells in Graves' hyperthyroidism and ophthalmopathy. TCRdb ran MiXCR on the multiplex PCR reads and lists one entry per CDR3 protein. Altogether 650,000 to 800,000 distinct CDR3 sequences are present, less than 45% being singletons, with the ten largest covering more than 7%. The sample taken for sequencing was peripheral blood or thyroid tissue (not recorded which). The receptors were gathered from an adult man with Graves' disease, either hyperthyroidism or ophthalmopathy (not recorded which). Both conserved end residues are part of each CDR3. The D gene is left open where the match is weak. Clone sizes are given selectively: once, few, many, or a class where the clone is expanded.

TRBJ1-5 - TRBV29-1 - TGCAGCGTTGTGGGCAGGGGTTCTGATCAGCCCCAGCATTTT CSVVGRGSDQPQHF
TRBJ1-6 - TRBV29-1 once TGCAGCGTTACCCCGCTGGCAGGGTTTTCACCCCTCCACTTT CSVTPLAGFSPLHF
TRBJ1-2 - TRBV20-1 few TGCAGTGCTGCCGAGGGGTTATCGGATGGCTACACCTTC CSAAEGLSDGYTF
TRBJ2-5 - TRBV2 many TGTGCCGGTGGGACTCAAGAGACCCAGTACTTC CAGGTQETQYF
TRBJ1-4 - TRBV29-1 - TGCAGCGTCTACCCTGAAGGGGCAACTAATGAAAAACTGTTTTTT CSVYPEGATNEKLFF
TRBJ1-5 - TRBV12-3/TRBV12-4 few TGTGCCAGCAGTTTGTCTGGGGGGGCTGGTCAGCCCCAGCATTTT CASSLSGGAGQPQHF
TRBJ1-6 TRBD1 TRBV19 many TGTGCCAGTAGTGTCCGGGACAGGACAAATTCACCCCTCCACTTT CASSVRDRTNSPLHF
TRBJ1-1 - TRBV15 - TGTGCCACCAGCAGTGATCAGGGGTTGTCCTCTGAAGCTTTCTTT CATSSDQGLSSEAFF
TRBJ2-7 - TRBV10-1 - TGCGCCAGCAGTGATTGGCAGGGGCCAAGCTCCTACGAGCAGTACTTC CASSDWQGPSSYEQYF
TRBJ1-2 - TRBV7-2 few TGTGCCAGCAGCCCGAAGGGTTCTGGGTCCGGCTACACCTTC CASSPKGSGSGYTF
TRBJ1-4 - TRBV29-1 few TGCAGCGTTGTAAGCCCTCCTCCGGGACACCCTGCAACTAATGAAAAACTGTTTTTT CSVVSPPPGHPATNEKLFF
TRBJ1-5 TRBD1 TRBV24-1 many TGTGCCACCAGTAACGGGACAGGGGTAGAGAGCAATCAGCCCCAGCATTTT CATSNGTGVESNQPQHF
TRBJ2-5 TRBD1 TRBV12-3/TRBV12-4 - TGTGCCAGCAGTCTGCAGGGGGCTGGCAATCAGCCCCAGTACTTC CASSLQGAGNQPQYF
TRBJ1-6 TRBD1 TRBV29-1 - TGCAGCTCCTGGACAGGGAATAATTCACCCCTCCACTTT CSSWTGNNSPLHF
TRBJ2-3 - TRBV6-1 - TGTGCCAGCAGCCCTCCGGGAACAACAGATACGCAGTATTTT CASSPPGTTDTQYF
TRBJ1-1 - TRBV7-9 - TGTGCCAGCATGCGGGCGCTGGGCACTGAAGCTTTCTTT CASMRALGTEAFF
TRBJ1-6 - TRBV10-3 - TGTGCCATCAGTGCTAGAGAGGACACGGGTTCACCCCTCCACTTT CAISAREDTGSPLHF
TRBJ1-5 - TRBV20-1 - TGCAGTGCTAGAAGGACAGAGGTCTGGCAGCCCCAGCATTTT CSARRTEVWQPQHF
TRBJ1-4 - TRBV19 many TGTGCCAGTAGTATAAGGGAGCAGGAAAAACTGTTTTTT CASSIREQEKLFF
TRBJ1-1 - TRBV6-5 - TGTGCCATCAGTTACTCGTTTGTCGCCGAAGACGGCCTGAACACTGAAGCTTTCTTT CAISYSFVAEDGLNTEAFF
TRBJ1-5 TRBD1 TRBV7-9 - TGTGCCAGCAGCCGTGGGACAGGCTCGGGCAGCAATCAGCCCCAGCATTTT CASSRGTGSGSNQPQHF
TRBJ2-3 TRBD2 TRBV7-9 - TGTGCCAGCAGCCCACGGGCAGGACTAGCGGGGTCCACAGATACGCAGTATTTT CASSPRAGLAGSTDTQYF
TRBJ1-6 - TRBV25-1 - TGTGCCAGCAGGCCGGCTCCTAATTCACCCCTCCACTTT CASRPAPNSPLHF
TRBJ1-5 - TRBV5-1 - TGCGCCAGCAGCTTGGACCGGGACGGAGTCCGGGATAGGTATAGCAATCAGCCCCAGCATTTT CASSLDRDGVRDRYSNQPQHF
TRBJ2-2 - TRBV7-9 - TGTGCCAGCAGCTTGGAACCTCTAGGAACCGGGGAGCTGTTTTTT CASSLEPLGTGELFF
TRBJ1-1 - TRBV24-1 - TGTGCCACCAAGGGGGGTGGGAGCACTGAAGCTTTCTTT CATKGGGSTEAFF
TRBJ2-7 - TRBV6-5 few TGTGCCAGCAGTTACAGGCGCCAGTCCTCCTACGAGCAGTACTTC CASSYRRQSSYEQYF
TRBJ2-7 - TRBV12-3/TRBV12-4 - TGTGCCAGCAGTTTTATTGAATCCGAGCAGTACTTC CASSFIESEQYF
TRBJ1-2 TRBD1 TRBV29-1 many TGCAGCGTTGTAGGGGGCAGCGGTGGCTACACCTTC CSVVGGSGGYTF
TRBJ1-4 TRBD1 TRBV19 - TGTGCCAGTAGTACCCGGACAGGGCCTAATGAAAAACTGTTTTTT CASSTRTGPNEKLFF
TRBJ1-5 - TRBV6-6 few TGTGCCAGCAGTCGCCGGGGGGGAGTCGGTCAGCCCCAGCATTTT CASSRRGGVGQPQHF
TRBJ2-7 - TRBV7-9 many TGTGCCAGCAGCTTAGAGGGGACACGTTACGAGCAGTACTTC CASSLEGTRYEQYF